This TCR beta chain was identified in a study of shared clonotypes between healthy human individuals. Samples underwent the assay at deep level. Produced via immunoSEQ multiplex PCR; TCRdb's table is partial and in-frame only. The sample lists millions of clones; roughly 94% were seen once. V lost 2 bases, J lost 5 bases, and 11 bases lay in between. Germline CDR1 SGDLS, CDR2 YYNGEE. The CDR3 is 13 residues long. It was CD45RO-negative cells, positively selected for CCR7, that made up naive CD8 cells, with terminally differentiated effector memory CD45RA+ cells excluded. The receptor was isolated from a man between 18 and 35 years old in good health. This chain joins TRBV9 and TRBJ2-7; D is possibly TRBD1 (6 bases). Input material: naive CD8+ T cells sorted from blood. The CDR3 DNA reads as TGTGCCAGCAGCGTTTCAGGGGACCACGAGCAGTACTTC. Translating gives CASSVSGDHEQYF.